Below, 11 T cell receptor beta chains from the same sample are listed, as sequenced in a study of CXCR3-negative and CXCR3-positive naive CD8 T cells. Study-level findings and limits: A higher hydrophobicity marked the TRB CDR3s of CXCR3-positive naive cells versus CXCR3-negative naive cells.

Which antigens these TCRs recognize remains unknown. TRB cDNA was prepared as libraries by UMI-labeled 5' RACE. TCRdb re-analyzed the 5' RACE reads; it lists each CDR3 protein once, without DNA. The table for this sample gives about 130,000 distinct CDR3 sequences. Sequenced input: naive CXCR3+ CD8+ T cells from blood. The subset: CD45RO-CCR7+CD27+CD95- naive CD8+ T cells expressing CXCR3 (TNR3+). The receptors shown here come from a human donor in good health. Some clones in this sample may be carry-over from other donors' samples.

V gene TRBV7-2 combines with J gene TRBJ2-7; as DNA is missing, the TRBD2 call by TCRdb cannot be tested. This CDR3 comprises 15 residues. Germline assignment: CDR1 SGHTA and CDR2 FQGNSA. Here the CDR3 reads CASSFFSGIRNEQYF.

The rearrangement uses TRBV5-1 and TRBJ2-1. The CDR3 is 12 residues long. Germline CDR1 reads SGHRS; CDR2 reads YFSETQ. This CDR3 reads CASSFLTNEQFF.

The CDR3 reads CASSLGAGGREQFF. The chain carries TRBV7-2 and TRBJ2-1; no DNA is available, so the TRBD2 call from TCRdb remains unchecked. This CDR3 has 14 residues. In germline, CDR1 is SGHTA, CDR2 FQGNSA. Filled out from reference TRBV7-2 and TRBJ2-1, the complete variable domain reads GAGVSQSPSNKVTEKGKDVELRCDPISGHTALYWYRQSLGQGLEFLIYFQGNSAPDKSGLPSDRFSAERTGGSVSTLTIQRTQQEDSAVYLCASSLGAGGREQFFGPGTRLTVL.

The chain recombines TRBV7-9 with TRBJ2-7; TCRdb gives TRBD1 as the D gene, but with no DNA this cannot be confirmed. The germline CDR1 and CDR2 sequences are SEHNR and FQNEAQ (reference sequence). This CDR3 region has 13 residues. CDR3 protein: CASSRGQSWEQYF. The full variable domain, completed using reference TRBV7-9 and TRBJ2-7, is DTGVSQNPRHKITKRGQNVTFRCDPISEHNRLYWYRQTLGQGPEFLTYFQNEAQLEKSRLLSDRFSAERPKGSFSTLEIQRTEQGDSAMYLCASSRGQSWEQYFGPGTRLTVT.

The rearrangement joins TRBV5-1 to TRBJ1-1; with no DNA, the TCRdb D assignment of TRBD1 cannot be verified. CDR1 SGHRS and CDR2 YFSETQ come from the germline V gene. This CDR3 comprises 14 residues. The CDR3 is CASSFTQGNTEAFF.

The J gene is TRBJ2-1, the V gene TRBV28. Germline V gene sequence: CDR1 MDHEN, CDR2 SYDVKM. The CDR3 contains 15 residues. The CDR3 region is CASSLFEEWPNEQFF.

The V and J genes are TRBV14 and TRBJ1-6. Germline loops: CDR1 SGHDN, CDR2 FVKESK. This CDR3 has 15 amino acids. The CDR3 loop reads CASSQVMGVGSPLHF.

The J gene is TRBJ1-2, the V gene TRBV4-3. The CDR3 loop spans 13 amino acids. CDR1 is LGHNA and CDR2 is YSLEER in the germline V gene. The CDR3 protein is CASSQDRVGGYTF.

This chain links TRBV5-6 with TRBJ2-2; the D gene TCRdb calls, TRBD2, cannot be checked with no DNA. The CDR3 runs 16 residues. Looked up from germline, CDR1 is SGHDT and CDR2 is YYEEEE. CDR3 residues: CASSLAGGSNTGELFF.

The chain couples TRBV7-2 to TRBJ1-2; the D call from TCRdb, TRBD1, cannot be confirmed without DNA. Germline lookup yields CDR1 SGHTA and CDR2 FQGNSA. CDR3 length: 15 residues. The CDR3 spells CASTFSPVLRYGYTF. Using reference TRBV7-2 and TRBJ1-2 for the parts outside the CDR3, the full variable domain is GAGVSQSPSNKVTEKGKDVELRCDPISGHTALYWYRQSLGQGLEFLIYFQGNSAPDKSGLPSDRFSAERTGGSVSTLTIQRTQQEDSAVYLCASTFSPVLRYGYTFGSGTRLTVV.

The gene calls are TRBV7-6 and TRBJ2-7; TCRdb's D gene call, TRBD1, goes unchecked for lack of DNA. Germline CDR1 SGHVS, CDR2 FNYEAQ. The CDR3 is 15 amino acids. The CDR3 sequence: CASSLVIGAGYEQYF.